The clone carrying this T cell receptor beta chain was picked up many times. The antigen remains undetermined. TCR beta CDR3 regions were amplified from RNA transcripts. In the first-round RT-PCR of the TCR CDR3, the HTBI primer set was used. TCRdb re-analysed the multiplex PCR reads in MiXCR, keeping a single row per CDR3 protein. The sample has a few hundred thousand distinct CDR3 sequences; around a sixth are singletons. These data originate in a study of T cells in Graves' hyperthyroidism and ophthalmopathy. The study's findings and limits: Ophthalmopathy and stable hyperthyroidism were told apart by a 13 V-J model. The model identified upcoming ophthalmopathy a median approximately six months ahead of onset.

The J segment lost 3 bases and the V segment lost 5 bases, leaving 3 bases of the junction unmatched. The CDR3 has 14 amino acids. Germline CDR1 reads MNHEY; CDR2 reads SVGEGT. Source material: blood. This chain joins TRBV6-2 or TRBV6-3 and TRBJ1-5; 8 nucleotides align to TRBD1. The clonotype was recovered from a woman aged 25 to 39 with Graves' hyperthyroidism. CDR3 bases: TGTGCCAGCAGTCAGGACAGGGCCAATCAGCCCCAGCATTTT. It translates to CASSQDRANQPQHF.